Below are 27 T cell receptor beta chains sequenced from a single sample in a study of blood T cell repertoires in COVID-19. Sequencing used immunoSEQ multiplex PCR; TCRdb keeps in-frame clones, though not all of them. The table has more than 200,000 clones, around 83% seen once. The sequencing sample was made of peripheral blood. The source of these receptors is an elderly woman with COVID-19, enrolled during active disease.

This clone was detected only a few times. V gene TRBV30 combines with J gene TRBJ1-2; 7 positions agree with TRBD1. The CDR3 loop spans 13 amino acids. Per germline, CDR1 GTSNPN and CDR2 SVGIG (reference sequence). V lost 4 bases and J lost 4; bases outside the gene matches: 6. The CDR3: CAWNWDSLYGYTF. The DNA for the CDR3 is TGTGCCTGGAACTGGGACAGCCTCTATGGCTACACCTTC.

J is TRBJ1-4 and V is TRBV6-4; D remains ambiguous. This CDR3 region has 16 residues. Germline loops: CDR1 MRHNA, CDR2 SNTAGT. Trimming removed 2 bases at V and 3 bases at J, with 13 bases between. CDR3 bases: TGTGCCAGCAGTGACCCCCAGCGGAAGCCTAATGAAAAACTGTTTTTT. Residues: CASSDPQRKPNEKLFF.

The chain recombines TRBV6-2 or TRBV6-3 with TRBJ2-1, with 8 bases that match TRBD2. CDR1 is MNHEY, CDR2 SVGEGT, per germline. Trimming took 6 bases from V and 10 from J; bases not matched to a gene: 5. This CDR3 is built from 12 residues. CDR3 protein: CASSRTSGEQFF. CDR3 in DNA: TGTGCCAGCAGCCGCACTAGCGGAGAGCAGTTCTTC.

This clone occurred many times. The chain is built from TRBV19 and TRBJ1-2; D call uncertain. V lost 1 base and J lost 8, with 8 bases in between. The CDR3 runs to 12 residues. The germline V gene has CDR1 LNHDA and CDR2 SQIVND (reference sequence). CDR3: CASSIGVRGYTF. CDR3 DNA sequence: TGTGCCAGTAGTATAGGAGTACGGGGCTACACCTTC.

The J gene is TRBJ1-3, the V gene TRBV4-3; D may be TRBD1 (5 bases). This CDR3 comprises 15 residues. Between the trimmed V and J ends, which lost 3 bases and 0 bases, there was a span of 9 bases. Germline CDR1 and CDR2: LGHNA and YSLEER. As DNA, the CDR3 is TGCGCCAGCAGCCACAGGGCATCCTCTGGAAACACCATATATTTT. Residues: CASSHRASSGNTIYF.

The chain uses TRBV4-1 and TRBJ2-3; a possible D gene is TRBD1 (5 bases). The germline V and J ends were trimmed by 0 bases and 1 base, with 11 bases remaining between them. Per the germline V gene, CDR1 is MGHRA and CDR2 is YSYEKL. This CDR3 region has 16 residues. The CDR3 sequence: CASSQEEQGGTDTQYF. CDR3 bases: TGCGCCAGCAGCCAAGAAGAGCAGGGCGGCACAGATACGCAGTATTTT.

The chain couples TRBV2 to TRBJ2-1, with 10 bases aligning to TRBD2. J lost 7 bases, V lost 2 bases, and 5 bases had no gene match. CDR3 length: 15 amino acids. From germline, CDR1 is SNHLY and CDR2 FYNNEI. CDR3 region: CASSEILAGINEQFF. CDR3 DNA: TGTGCCAGCAGTGAAATACTAGCGGGAATAAATGAGCAGTTCTTC.

The J gene is TRBJ2-1, the V gene TRBV29-1, with D maybe TRBD1 (6 bases). Germline lookup yields CDR1 SQVTM and CDR2 ANQGSEA. The CDR3 has 14 residues. V was cut by 6 bases and J by 9 bases, with 21 bases left in between. CDR3 in DNA: TGCAGCGTGGGGGCGAGTTTGGCAGTCCCTGAGCAGTTCTTC. Translation: CSVGASLAVPEQFF.

This clone has just one count. The V and J genes are TRBV11-2 and TRBJ2-5; possibly TRBD1 for D (5 bases). The CDR3 has 14 amino acids. Per germline, CDR1 SGHAT and CDR2 FQNNGV. V lost 1 base to trimming and J lost 5 bases, with 11 bases between them. The CDR3, as DNA: TGTGCCAGCAGCTTAGTGGTGGGGCGGGAGACCCAGTACTTC. Amino acid sequence: CASSLVVGRETQYF.

The CDR3 loop is CASRPYRRLSPLHF. The CDR3 DNA reads TGTGCCAGCAGGCCCTATAGGAGACTGTCACCCCTCCACTTT. The V gene is TRBV6-5, the J gene TRBJ1-6; D unclear. The CDR3 is 14 residues long. V lost 6 bases to trimming and J lost 10 bases, with 16 bases between them. Germline-derived CDR1 and CDR2 are MNHEY and SVGAGI.

The J gene is TRBJ2-3, the V gene TRBV6-5; 10 bases line up with TRBD2. Germline CDR1 and CDR2: MNHEY and SVGAGI. CDR3 length: 16 amino acids. V dropped 0 bases and J dropped 4; count of bases not matched to a gene: 4. The CDR3 is CASSYSIAGGSDTQYF. The CDR3, as DNA: TGTGCCAGCAGTTACTCAATAGCGGGAGGATCAGATACGCAGTATTTT.

The chain combines TRBV5-1 with TRBJ1-1; the D is unclear. Per the germline V gene, CDR1 is SGHRS and CDR2 is YFSETQ. The CDR3 is 15 amino acids. The V end lost 0 bases, the J end lost 0 bases, and 9 bases lay between the germline ends. This CDR3 reads CASSLASGMNTEAFF. DNA of the CDR3: TGCGCCAGCAGCTTGGCCAGCGGTATGAACACTGAAGCTTTCTTT.

J is TRBJ2-1 and V is TRBV4-1; 7 nucleotides match TRBD2. The CDR3 extends over 19 amino acids. Germline V gene sequence: CDR1 MGHRA, CDR2 YSYEKL. The V and J ends lost 4 bases and 2 bases, in that order; junction bases with no gene match: 17. The CDR3 loop is CASSLRLNGASGTYNEQFF. The CDR3 region has the DNA TGCGCCAGCAGCCTAAGATTAAACGGGGCTAGCGGAACCTACAATGAGCAGTTCTTC.

This clone was observed a single time. V is TRBV4-3 and J is TRBJ2-3, with TRBD2 matching over 9 bases. V lost 3 bases to trimming and J lost 5 bases; unmatched junction nucleotides: 12. The CDR3 is 17 amino acids. The germline V gene encodes CDR1 LGHNA and CDR2 YSLEER. The CDR3 here is CASSQLPGLATIDTQYF. The CDR3 DNA reads as TGCGCCAGCAGCCAGCTGCCGGGACTAGCTACTATAGATACGCAGTATTTT.

This clone was observed a handful of times. The gene calls are TRBV30 and TRBJ2-5; possible D gene TRBD2, 5 bases. The CDR3 contains 11 residues. Germline CDR1 and CDR2: GTSNPN and SVGIG (reference sequence). Trimming pared 0 bases from V and 7 bases from J, leaving 6 bases between. CDR3 region: CAWSVLGTQYF. CDR3 sequence (DNA): TGTGCCTGGAGTGTACTAGGGACCCAGTACTTC.

V and J are TRBV5-1 and TRBJ1-2, with D possibly being TRBD1 (5 bases). Germline V gene sequence: CDR1 SGHRS, CDR2 YFSETQ. CDR3 size: 12 residues. V was pared by 7 bases and J by 2 bases, with 9 bases between. CDR3 amino acids: CASLGGNYGYTF. In DNA form, the CDR3 reads TGCGCCAGCCTGGGGGGAAACTATGGCTACACCTTC.

This clone came up a few times. The rearrangement links TRBV24-1 to TRBJ2-3; a possible D gene is TRBD2 (5 bases). Trimming took off 3 bases at V and 6 bases at J, with 18 bases between the two ends. Germline V lookup: CDR1 KGHDR, CDR2 SFDVKD. This CDR3 is built from 16 residues. CDR3 in amino acids: CATSDPSRAAGDTQYF. The CDR3 bases are TGTGCCACCAGTGATCCTTCGCGGGCAGCTGGGGATACGCAGTATTTT.

J is TRBJ2-7 and V is TRBV30; 8 bases agree with TRBD2. This CDR3 comprises 15 residues. The germline CDR1 and CDR2 sequences are GTSNPN and SVGIG (reference sequence). The ends lost 1 base at V and 2 bases at J; junction bases unmatched: 7. DNA of the CDR3: TGTGCCTGGAGTGCCCGTATCGGGGGGGCCTACGAGCAGTACTTC. Residues: CAWSARIGGAYEQYF.

This sequence joins TRBV11-2 and TRBJ2-5; D is possibly TRBD1 (6 bases). Germline V gene sequence: CDR1 SGHAT, CDR2 FQNNGV. V was clipped by 1 base and J by 5 bases, with 17 bases between them. The CDR3 sequence is 16 residues long. The CDR3 loop reads CASSLGQAPTRETQYF. The CDR3 nucleotides are TGTGCCAGCAGCTTAGGACAGGCCCCGACTCGGGAGACCCAGTACTTC.

This chain joins TRBV3-1 (or the pseudogene TRBV3-2) and TRBJ1-1; the D gene is possibly TRBD1 (6 bases). This CDR3 has 13 amino acids. Germline CDR1 is LGHDT and CDR2 is YNNKEL (reference sequence). V was clipped by 1 base and J by 6 bases, with 9 bases between them. The CDR3 DNA sequence: TGTGCCAGCAGCCAAGGAGGGGGGGCTGAAGCTTTCTTT. This gives the protein CASSQGGGAEAFF.

V usage is TRBV6-5 and J usage is TRBJ1-2; weak D call: TRBD1 (5 bases). CDR1 is MNHEY and CDR2 is SVGAGI in the germline V gene. The CDR3 is 13 amino acids. With 5 bases removed from V and 3 bases from J, the gap between germline ends came to 10 bases. The CDR3 protein is CASSPGGDYGYTF. The CDR3 DNA sequence: TGTGCCAGCAGTCCCGGGGGGGACTATGGCTACACCTTC.

This chain joins TRBV29-1 and TRBJ2-7; TRBD2 is a possible D gene (5 bases). This CDR3 spans 13 amino acids. Trimming cost V 7 bases and J 5 bases, with 18 bases left between them. Germline V gene sequence: CDR1 SQVTM, CDR2 ANQGSEA. CDR3 sequence reads: CSGGFEGFNEQYF. CDR3 nucleotide sequence: TGCAGCGGTGGGTTCGAGGGTTTCAACGAGCAGTACTTC.

The chain uses TRBV6-5 and TRBJ2-7, with D perhaps matching TRBD1 (6 bases). Germline CDR1 is MNHEY and CDR2 is SVGAGI. Trimming removed 0 bases from V and 1 base from J, with 13 bases in between. This CDR3 is built from 16 residues. DNA for the CDR3: TGTGCCAGCAGTTACTCTGGGGGCGTCCTATCCTACGAGCAGTACTTC. Protein sequence: CASSYSGGVLSYEQYF.

The rearrangement joins TRBV10-3 to TRBJ1-2; D not resolved. The CDR3 has 13 residues. V gave up 4 bases and J gave up 7 bases, with 13 bases separating them. Germline CDR1 reads ENHRY; CDR2 reads SYGVKD. The CDR3 region is CAISVAAAGGYTF. CDR3 nucleotide sequence: TGTGCCATCAGTGTGGCAGCAGCGGGTGGCTACACCTTC.

The J gene is TRBJ1-1, the V gene TRBV19, with TRBD1 matching over 8 bases. Trimming took 8 bases from V and 1 from J; bases not matched to a gene: 3. This CDR3 region has 13 residues. Germline-derived CDR1 and CDR2 are LNHDA and SQIVND (reference sequence). CDR3 sequence (DNA): TGTGCCAGTCGGGACAGGCCGAACACTGAAGCTTTCTTT. This codes for CASRDRPNTEAFF.

The J gene is TRBJ2-7, the V gene TRBV18; perhaps TRBD2 as D (5 bases). Germline V lookup: CDR1 KGHSH, CDR2 LQKENI. V was clipped by 2 bases and J by 7 bases, with 12 bases between them. This CDR3 comprises 13 residues. The chain's CDR3 is CASSPETRGEQYF. CDR3 in DNA: TGTGCCAGCTCACCAGAGACACGGGGTGAGCAGTACTTC.

This CDR3 is CASSSSSGSFGYNEQFF. The CDR3 nucleotides are TGTGCCAGCAGCTCCTCTAGCGGGAGCTTCGGCTACAATGAGCAGTTCTTC. The chain recombines TRBV7-9 with TRBJ2-1; 10 nucleotides align to TRBD2. The V and J ends lost 4 bases and 3 bases, in that order; junction bases with no gene match: 9. The CDR3 spans 17 residues. The V gene's germline CDR1 is SEHNR and CDR2 FQNEAQ (reference sequence).